This T cell receptor (beta chain) was profiled in a study of blood T cell repertoires in COVID-19. The CDR3 covers 14 residues. Trimming cost V 0 bases and J 0 bases, with 4 bases left between them. Germline V gives CDR1 KGHSH, CDR2 LQKENI. This table comes from immunoSEQ multiplex PCR, and its TCRdb copy is limited to in-frame clones, with some not included. This sample has about 240,000 clones, with roughly 87% found just once. The sequence derives from a man in his sixties who had recovered from COVID-19. V gene TRBV18 combines with J gene TRBJ2-3, with D unclear. The source material was peripheral blood. The CDR3 here is CASSPPASTDTQYF. CDR3 DNA sequence: TGTGCCAGCTCACCACCGGCCAGCACAGATACGCAGTATTTT.